A single sample is the source of the 3 T cell receptor beta chains below, sequenced in a study of response to subunit inactivated influenza vaccine. TCRdb reprocessed the RT-PCR reads via MiXCR and lists one record per CDR3 protein. The sample holds some 520,000 distinct CDR3 sequences; 16% are singletons and the top ten take 2.5% to 3.5%. The sequencing used CD4+ T cells sorted from PBMCs, collected 23 months after vaccination. The receptors were sampled from a man between 50 and 69 years old who received an inactivated influenza vaccine.

This clonotype was observed a few times. The chain couples TRBV5-8 to TRBJ2-2, with D maybe TRBD2 (5 bases). This CDR3 contains 14 residues. Trimming removed 10 bases at V and 4 bases at J, with 17 bases between. Germline CDR1 reads SGHTS; CDR2 reads YDEGEE. CDR3 bases: TGTGCCTCCTCTGGAGGTGGTACCACCGGGGAGCTGTTTTTT. Its protein is CASSGGGTTGELFF.

The rearrangement joins TRBV3-1 to TRBJ2-1; 8 nucleotides agree with TRBD2. V lost 7 bases and J lost 8; bases outside the gene matches: 13. Germline assignment: CDR1 LGHDT and CDR2 YNNKEL (reference sequence). The CDR3 is made up of 15 amino acids. CDR3 residues: CASTSAGVSGDEQFF. CDR3 nucleotides: TGTGCCAGCACCTCAGCGGGAGTCTCAGGAGATGAGCAGTTCTTC.

The chain couples TRBV12-3 or TRBV12-4 to TRBJ2-3; possible D gene TRBD2, 6 bases. This CDR3 is 11 amino acids long. Trimming stripped 5 bases from V and 10 bases from J, with 10 bases between. CDR3 DNA sequence: TGTGCCAGCAGTACGGGGGTGGCGCAGTATTTT. It specifies CASSTGVAQYF.